Listed here is a single T cell receptor beta chain. What it binds is not known. The CDR3 is 13 residues long. Trimming took off 5 bases at V and 5 bases at J, with 11 bases between the two ends. Germline CDR1 is SGHAT and CDR2 is FQNNGV. The data were taken from a study of T cell responses to AZD1222 COVID-19 vaccine. Study-level background: Some second doses came at about 4 weeks and others at about 12 weeks; these were pooled. Study findings and constraints: Donors, mostly white British, included more females; clonal diversity was possibly underestimated. Scientists sampled the repertoires only once the peak T cell response had passed. Spike-specific TCR repertoires showed rising breadth and depth after two AZD1222 doses.

The data were produced by immunoSEQ multiplex PCR, yet TCRdb's version contains in-frame clones alone and is incomplete. The sample lists tens of thousands of clones; over 75% were seen once. The receptor comes from an adult in good health. The sequenced sample was peripheral blood, obtained on day 0 of AZD1222 vaccination. The chain joins TRBV11-2 to TRBJ2-3; D unclear. The CDR3 is CASSLVRGDTQYF. The CDR3 region has the DNA TGTGCCAGCAGCCTTGTCCGTGGAGATACGCAGTATTTT.